This T cell receptor (beta chain) came from a study of identical twins. Findings and caveats of the study: Clonotypes of the beta chain that were abundant in cord blood carried fewer insertions (memory repertoires showed none). Because invariant MAIT and iNKT cells could be present, zero-insertion analyses could be partly confounded.

The table lists this clonotype with a few counts. Its specificity is not known. TCRdb reprocessed the 5' RACE reads with MiXCR, giving one entry per CDR3 protein. The top ten clones hold around 4% of a sample with 250,000 or so distinct CDR3 sequences, approximately 11% of them seen once. Germline CDR1 reads LNHDA; CDR2 reads SQIVND (reference sequence). With 7 bases removed from V and 7 bases from J, the gap between germline ends came to 8 bases. CDR3 length: 11 amino acids. Another study also made use of these data, one on yellow fever vaccine responses in identical twins.

The chain uses TRBV19 and TRBJ2-1, with D unresolved. Material for sequencing was memory (CD45RO+) T cells sorted from blood. This TCR derives from a woman aged 18-29 years in good health. As DNA, the CDR3 is TGTGCCAGTAAAGGGTGGAATGAGCAGTTCTTC. It specifies CASKGWNEQFF.